This section outlines one T cell receptor beta chain sequence together with its context. This CDR3 spans 15 amino acids. Germline values: CDR1 LNHNV, CDR2 YYDKDF (reference sequence). With 0 bases removed from V and 6 bases from J, the gap between germline ends came to 12 bases. This specimen comes from a study of radiation and T cells in renal cell carcinoma. Across the whole study: Nephrectomy followed 15 Gy stereotactic body radiation by 4 weeks.

Sequencing used immunoSEQ multiplex PCR; TCRdb keeps in-frame clones, though not all of them. The sample shows almost 50,000 clones, roughly 80% of them seen only once. Noted time point: blood 2 weeks post-SBRT. Treatment noted: 15 Gy SBRT to primary tumor, nephrectomy 4 weeks later. This renal cell carcinoma was of the clear cell type. The specimen comprised blood, sampled from a patient whose treatment included radiotherapy and nephrectomy. The sequence was obtained from a woman in her seventies with renal cell carcinoma. V usage is TRBV15 and J usage is TRBJ2-1; no clear D gene. The CDR3 protein is CATSRDTSESNEQFF. The CDR3 DNA reads TGTGCCACCAGCAGAGATACCAGCGAATCCAATGAGCAGTTCTTC. Drawing the rest from reference TRBV15 and TRBJ2-1, the complete variable domain is DAMVIQNPRYQVTQFGKPVTLSCSQTLNHNVMYWYQQKSSQAPKLLFHYYDKDFNNEADTPDNFQSRRPNTSFCFLDIRSPGLGDTAMYLCATSRDTSESNEQFFGPGTRLTVL.